This passage covers 31 T cell receptor beta chains from one sample sequenced in a study of blood T cell repertoires in COVID-19. Repertoires were generated with immunoSEQ multiplex PCR, while TCRdb's copy carries only in-frame clones and drops some. This table holds more than 150,000 clones, over 70% found once. Sequencing used peripheral blood. These receptor sequences come from a woman aged 55-70 years with acute or convalescent COVID-19.

The CDR3 coding sequence is TGTGCCAGCACCGTAATAGACAGGGTATTCAATCAGCCCCAGCATTTT. It codes for CASTVIDRVFNQPQHF. This chain joins TRBV2 and TRBJ1-5; 7 bases match TRBD1. V was pared by 7 bases and J by 3 bases, with 12 bases of the junction left unmatched. Germline V gives CDR1 SNHLY, CDR2 FYNNEI. This CDR3 comprises 16 residues. The variable domain in full, with the rest retrieved from reference TRBV2 and TRBJ1-5, is EPEVTQTPSHQVTQMGQEVILRCVPISNHLYFYWYRQILGQKVEFLVSFYNNEISEKSEIFDDQFSVERPDGSNFTLKIRSTKLEDSAMYFCASTVIDRVFNQPQHFGDGTRLSIL.

J is TRBJ1-2 and V is TRBV4-2; maybe TRBD1 (6 bases). The germline V gene has CDR1 LGHNA and CDR2 YNFKEQ. The V end was cut by 0 bases, the J end by 3 bases, with 23 bases between. This CDR3 is 19 amino acids long. Written as DNA, the CDR3 is TGTGCCAGCAGCCAAGACCAAGGAGGAACAGGGCTCACCCACTATGGCTACACCTTC. Protein product: CASSQDQGGTGLTHYGYTF.

CDR3 loop: CASSQVGQLQETQYF. CDR3 sequence (DNA): TGCGCCAGCAGCCAAGTAGGACAGCTCCAAGAGACCCAGTACTTC. J is TRBJ2-5 and V is TRBV4-1; tentative D call: TRBD1 (6 bases). V lost 1 base, J lost 1 base, and 10 bases lay in between. The CDR3 runs to 15 residues. CDR1 is MGHRA and CDR2 is YSYEKL in the germline V gene.

The table lists this clone with a few counts. V and J are TRBV29-1 and TRBJ1-2, with a tentative D call TRBD1 (6 bases). In germline, CDR1 is SQVTM, CDR2 ANQGSEA. The CDR3 contains 13 residues. Trimming removed 4 bases from V and 5 bases from J, with 14 bases in between. CDR3: CSVGLGGGYGYTF. Here the CDR3 DNA reads TGCAGCGTTGGGTTAGGGGGTGGGTATGGCTACACCTTC.

This chain uses TRBV19 with TRBJ2-1, with 9 bases that match TRBD1. CDR1 and CDR2 from the germline V gene are LNHDA and SQIVND (reference sequence). Trimming took 5 bases from V and 0 from J; bases not matched to a gene: 5. The CDR3 contains 16 residues. The CDR3, as DNA: TGTGCCAGTAGTCCACAGGGGGCTAGCTCCTACAATGAGCAGTTCTTC. The encoded protein is CASSPQGASSYNEQFF.

The chain carries TRBV7-9 and TRBJ1-2; 8 nucleotides match TRBD1. V trimming: 1 base; J trimming: 3 bases; junction bases outside the gene matches: 1. Germline V CDR1 and CDR2: SEHNR, FQNEAQ (reference sequence). The CDR3 has 14 amino acids. CDR3 in DNA: TGTGCCAGCAGCTTAGGGGGACAGGACTATGGCTACACCTTC. The encoded protein is CASSLGGQDYGYTF.

This clone was observed once. The CDR3 region has the DNA TGTGCCAGCTCAGCCCGGGACAGTGCCTTCAATCAGCCCCAGCATTTT. Its protein product is CASSARDSAFNQPQHF. The rearrangement links TRBV18 to TRBJ1-5; 7 positions agree with TRBD1. This CDR3 has 16 residues. V lost 5 bases to trimming and J lost 3 bases; unmatched junction nucleotides: 10. Germline CDR1 is KGHSH and CDR2 is LQKENI.

This clone appeared once. V and J are TRBV6-5 and TRBJ1-2, with 10 bases matching TRBD1. V dropped 6 bases and J dropped 12; count of bases not matched to a gene: 10. The CDR3 spans 13 residues. CDR1 and CDR2 from the germline V gene are MNHEY and SVGAGI. The CDR3 region has the DNA TGTGCCAGCAGGGGACAGGGGACGTCCCCACACACCTTC. Its translation: CASRGQGTSPHTF.

V and J are TRBV5-6 and TRBJ1-2; 9 bases are shared with TRBD1. Germline V CDR1 and CDR2: SGHDT, YYEEEE. The ends lost 4 bases at V and 14 bases at J; junction bases unmatched: 12. CDR3 length equals 13 residues. In DNA, the CDR3 is TGTGCCAGCAGCCGAAAGAGAACGGGACAGGGTACCTTC. Its protein product is CASSRKRTGQGTF.

This chain joins TRBV19 and TRBJ2-5; D possibly corresponds to TRBD1 (6 bases). Germline assignment: CDR1 LNHDA and CDR2 SQIVND (reference sequence). The CDR3 spans 16 residues. With 3 bases removed from V and 1 base from J, the gap between germline ends came to 15 bases. The CDR3 bases are TGTGCCAGTAGTATCTACGGGAAGGGGGTCCAAGAGACCCAGTACTTC. This translates into CASSIYGKGVQETQYF.

V gene TRBV29-1 combines with J gene TRBJ2-6, with 9 bases lining up with TRBD1. V dropped 4 bases and J dropped 1; count of bases not matched to a gene: 2. Per the germline V gene, CDR1 is SQVTM and CDR2 is ANQGSEA. The CDR3 is 15 residues long. The CDR3 is CSVGQGESGANVLTF. Written as DNA, the CDR3 is TGCAGCGTTGGACAGGGGGAGTCTGGGGCCAACGTCCTGACTTTC.

The rearrangement uses TRBV7-9 and TRBJ2-1, with TRBD1 as a possible D gene (5 bases). This CDR3 spans 15 amino acids. Germline V lookup: CDR1 SEHNR, CDR2 FQNEAQ (reference sequence). V was clipped by 2 bases and J by 5 bases, with 13 bases between them. The CDR3 reads CASSLRQGGDNEQFF. The CDR3 DNA sequence: TGTGCCAGCAGCTTACGGCAGGGTGGAGACAATGAGCAGTTCTTC.

J is TRBJ1-2 and V is TRBV18, with 7 nucleotides matching TRBD1. CDR1 KGHSH and CDR2 LQKENI come from the germline V gene. Trimming took 3 bases from V and 4 from J; bases not matched to a gene: 5. This CDR3 is 14 amino acids long. The CDR3 is CASSPRGQPYGYTF. The CDR3 DNA is TGTGCCAGCTCACCCCGGGGACAGCCCTATGGCTACACCTTC.

The rearrangement joins TRBV2 to TRBJ1-1; a weak D match, TRBD1 (6 bases). Germline V CDR1 and CDR2: SNHLY, FYNNEI. Trimming pared 6 bases from V and 4 bases from J, leaving 12 bases between. The CDR3 totals 13 residues. CDR3 nucleotide sequence: TGTGCCAGCAGGCTTACAGGGAGCACTGAAGCTTTCTTT. Translated: CASRLTGSTEAFF. Supplemented by reference TRBV2 and TRBJ1-1, the full variable domain reads EPEVTQTPSHQVTQMGQEVILRCVPISNHLYFYWYRQILGQKVEFLVSFYNNEISEKSEIFDDQFSVERPDGSNFTLKIRSTKLEDSAMYFCASRLTGSTEAFFGQGTRLTVV.

This chain links TRBV24-1 with TRBJ2-2, with 9 bases matching TRBD1. Trimming removed 4 bases from V and 3 bases from J; junction bases left unmatched: 5. The CDR3 contains 16 residues. Per the germline V gene, CDR1 is KGHDR and CDR2 is SFDVKD. CDR3 in DNA: TGTGCCACCAGTGAACCGGGACAGGGAGACACCGGGGAGCTGTTTTTT. This encodes CATSEPGQGDTGELFF.

This clone was seen a few times. This chain links TRBV29-1 with TRBJ1-2, with 9 bases lining up with TRBD1. The junction had 2 bases not matched to a gene; V was cut back by 5 bases and J by 7 bases. CDR1 is SQVTM, CDR2 ANQGSEA, per germline. The CDR3 contains 11 residues. CDR3 nucleotides: TGCAGCGTTCTGGACAGGGGTGGCTACACCTTC. This codes for CSVLDRGGYTF.

V and J are TRBV5-8 and TRBJ1-6; D gene unclear. The germline V gene encodes CDR1 SGHTS and CDR2 YDEGEE. The CDR3 is 15 amino acids. Between the trimmed V and J ends, which lost 2 bases and 2 bases, there was a span of 8 bases. As DNA, the CDR3 is TGTGCCAGCAGCTTCACGGGGACCTATAATTCACCCCTCCACTTT. It specifies CASSFTGTYNSPLHF. Full variable domain (missing parts from reference TRBV5-8 and TRBJ1-6): EAGVTQSPTHLIKTRGQQATLRCSPISGHTSVYWYQQALGLGLQFLLWYDEGEERNRGNFPPRFSGRQFPNYSSELNVNALELEDSALYLCASSFTGTYNSPLHFGNGTRLTVT.

This chain connects TRBV11-2 to TRBJ2-3; D unresolved. V was shortened by 5 bases and J by 1 base, with 10 bases between the two germline ends. This CDR3 is 14 amino acids long. The germline CDR1 and CDR2 sequences are SGHAT and FQNNGV. This chain's CDR3 is CASSENYGTDTQYF. The DNA of the CDR3 is TGTGCCAGCAGCGAAAACTACGGCACAGATACGCAGTATTTT.

The genes are TRBV5-4 and TRBJ2-5; a possible D gene is TRBD2 (5 bases). The germline V and J ends were trimmed by 1 base and 2 bases, with 6 bases remaining between them. In germline, CDR1 is SGHNT, CDR2 YYREEE (reference sequence). The CDR3 covers 13 residues. In DNA, the CDR3 is TGTGCCAGCAGCTTGAGGGAGCAAGAGACCCAGTACTTC. The encoded protein is CASSLREQETQYF.

V gene TRBV14 combines with J gene TRBJ1-1; D remains unclear. Germline CDR1 reads SGHDN; CDR2 reads FVKESK. The CDR3 totals 16 residues. Trimming pared 0 bases from V and 6 bases from J, leaving 17 bases between. CDR3 coding DNA: TGTGCCAGCAGCCAAGAACTTTTAGTGGTGCCGGCTGAAGCTTTCTTT. Translating it yields CASSQELLVVPAEAFF. Full variable domain (outside the CDR3, taken from reference TRBV14 and TRBJ1-1): EAGVTQFPSHSVIEKGQTVTLRCDPISGHDNLYWYRRVMGKEIKFLLHFVKESKQDESGMPNNRFLAERTGGTYSTLKVQPAELEDSGVYFCASSQELLVVPAEAFFGQGTRLTVV.

This chain joins TRBV15 and TRBJ1-2; the D gene is possibly TRBD1 (5 bases). Trimming left V 2 bases short and J 10 bases short, with 14 bases between. The CDR3 has 13 residues. Germline loops: CDR1 LNHNV, CDR2 YYDKDF (reference sequence). The CDR3, as DNA: TGTGCCACCAGCAGAAATGGGCAGGGTGTCTACACCTTC. Amino acid sequence: CATSRNGQGVYTF. Complete variable domain (other parts from reference TRBV15 and TRBJ1-2): DAMVIQNPRYQVTQFGKPVTLSCSQTLNHNVMYWYQQKSSQAPKLLFHYYDKDFNNEADTPDNFQSRRPNTSFCFLDIRSPGLGDTAMYLCATSRNGQGVYTFGSGTRLTVV.

The chain employs TRBV7-8 and TRBJ1-1; perhaps TRBD1 as D (6 bases). Between the trimmed V and J ends, which lost 5 bases and 5 bases, there was a span of 18 bases. This CDR3 spans 15 amino acids. CDR1 and CDR2 (germline): SGHVS, FQNEAQ. CDR3 protein: CASSKNRERGTEAFF. The CDR3 nucleotides are TGTGCCAGCAGCAAAAACAGGGAACGGGGAACTGAAGCTTTCTTT.

The chain uses TRBV11-2 and TRBJ1-2, with 7 bases matching TRBD1. Trimming cost V 3 bases and J 3 bases; bases outside gene matches: 7. Germline-derived CDR1 and CDR2 are SGHAT and FQNNGV. This CDR3 is built from 15 residues. CDR3 region: CASSLGFQGDYGYTF. The CDR3, as DNA: TGTGCCAGCAGCTTGGGTTTCCAGGGGGACTATGGCTACACCTTC.

CDR3 sequence: CASSTLGLGNQPQHF. The CDR3 nucleotides are TGTGCCAGCAGCACCCTCGGACTAGGCAATCAGCCCCAGCATTTT. The rearrangement joins TRBV6-5 to TRBJ1-5, with unresolved D. The CDR3 runs 15 residues. Per germline, CDR1 MNHEY and CDR2 SVGAGI. V lost 6 bases and J 2 bases, leaving 14 bases between the germline ends.

V and J are TRBV19 and TRBJ1-5; 10 bases align to TRBD1. The CDR3 consists of 19 residues. Trimming took 6 bases from V and 6 from J; bases not matched to a gene: 20. The V gene's germline CDR1 is LNHDA and CDR2 SQIVND (reference sequence). The DNA for the CDR3 is TGTGCCAGTAGCTTCCGGCGGACAGGGGGAACCAGTTTAGGTCAGCCCCAGCATTTT. Translation: CASSFRRTGGTSLGQPQHF.

This clone appeared a single time. This chain uses TRBV9 with TRBJ2-2; no clear D gene. Germline-derived CDR1 and CDR2 are SGDLS and YYNGEE. Trimming shortened V by 6 bases and J by 1 base, and 4 bases separated the two germline ends. The length of the CDR3 is 12 residues. CDR3 loop: CASNKNTGELFF. The CDR3 nucleotides read TGTGCCAGCAATAAGAACACCGGGGAGCTGTTTTTT.

The gene calls are TRBV4-3 and TRBJ1-2; 10 bases match TRBD1. Germline V CDR1 and CDR2: LGHNA, YSLEER. This CDR3 comprises 16 residues. The J segment lost 5 bases and the V segment lost 1 base, leaving 7 bases of the junction unmatched. The CDR3 DNA reads TGCGCCAGCAGCCAAGTAGGGACAGGGGCAAGTTATGGCTACACCTTC. Translating gives CASSQVGTGASYGYTF.

On this clone: The junction and the germline gene differ at one end; a read error may be behind it. The genes are TRBV20-1 and TRBJ1-2; unclear D gene. The germline CDR1 and CDR2 sequences are DFQATT and SNEGSKA (reference sequence). This CDR3 is built from 10 residues. CDR3 sequence: CSASLGFLRF. The CDR3 bases are TGCAGTGCTAGCCTGGGCTTTCTCCGCTTC.

The J gene is TRBJ1-2, the V gene TRBV18, with D maybe TRBD1 (5 bases). V shed 3 bases and J shed 7 bases, with 12 bases lying between them. CDR3 length equals 13 residues. Germline-derived CDR1 and CDR2 are KGHSH and LQKENI. The DNA of the CDR3 is TGTGCCAGCTCACCGGGTCAGGGAGGTGGCTACACCTTC. Protein sequence: CASSPGQGGGYTF. Supplemented by reference TRBV18 and TRBJ1-2, the full variable domain reads NAGVMQNPRHLVRRRGQEARLRCSPMKGHSHVYWYRQLPEEGLKFMVYLQKENIIDESGMPKERFSAEFPKEGPSILRIQQVVRGDSAAYFCASSPGQGGGYTFGSGTRLTVV.

The V and J genes are TRBV6-6 and TRBJ2-2; D might be TRBD1 (6 bases). V lost 6 bases, J lost 4 bases, and 15 bases lay in between. This CDR3 region has 15 residues. Germline V gene sequence: CDR1 MNHNY, CDR2 SVGAGI (reference sequence). CDR3 DNA: TGTGCCAGCAGCTCACAGGGTGGGGGCACCGGGGAGCTGTTTTTT. Its protein is CASSSQGGGTGELFF.

V gene TRBV5-1 combines with J gene TRBJ1-1; D is unresolved. CDR1 SGHRS and CDR2 YFSETQ come from the germline V gene. The CDR3 length is 14 residues. The V end lost 0 bases, the J end lost 1 base, and 7 bases lay between the germline ends. Here the CDR3 reads CASSLAAENTEAFF. The CDR3 region has the DNA TGCGCCAGCAGCTTGGCGGCGGAGAACACTGAAGCTTTCTTT.